This T cell receptor beta chain was identified in a study of T cells in Graves' hyperthyroidism and ophthalmopathy. The CDR3 runs to 11 residues. Germline V CDR1 and CDR2: DFQATT, SNEGSKA (reference sequence). Trimming took 3 bases from V and 5 from J; bases not matched to a gene: 1. RNA transcripts gave rise to amplified TCR beta CDR3 regions. When the TCR CDR3 underwent first-round RT-PCR, the HTBI primer set was used. TCRdb analysed the multiplex PCR reads with MiXCR anew, one entry per CDR3 protein. The data contain 400,000 to 600,000 distinct CDR3 sequences, 15% to 20% of them singletons. The sample consisted of blood. The source is a woman aged 25 to 39 with Graves' ophthalmopathy. This chain links TRBV20-1 with TRBJ2-7, with 7 bases matching TRBD1. CDR3 sequence (DNA): TGCAGTGCTAGGGGACAGAACGAGCAGTACTTC. The encoded protein is CSARGQNEQYF.